This paragraph covers one T cell receptor (beta chain) sequence. Antigen: not known. The data stem from a study of OX40 agonist ivuxolimab in advanced cancers. Trimming removed 3 bases from V and 1 base from J, with 9 bases in between. This CDR3 spans 14 amino acids. The V gene's germline CDR1 is ENHRY and CDR2 SYGVKD. The protocol was immunoSEQ multiplex PCR, while the TCRdb copy is restricted to in-frame clones and leaves out a portion. The data show roughly 90,000 clones, with approximately 90% seen just once and 0.79% held by the top ten. Whole-study results and caveats: CD8+ T cells (on average) carried more expanded clones than CD4+ T cells.

The chain combines TRBV10-3 with TRBJ1-1, with D possibly matching TRBD1 (5 bases). The starting material was CD4+ or CD8+ T cells sorted from blood, obtained in a trial of the OX40 agonist ivuxolimab. The receptor's source is an adult with an advanced solid tumor such as melanoma, head and neck, liver or kidney cancer. CDR3 loop: CAISDGGRNTEAFF. In DNA, the CDR3 is TGTGCCATCAGTGATGGGGGAAGGAACACTGAAGCTTTCTTT.